The clone carrying this T cell receptor beta chain came up a few times. The record originates from a study of cytotoxic CD8 clonotypes in ibrutinib-treated CLL. TCRdb keeps only in-frame clones here, not all; method: immunoSEQ multiplex PCR. This table has around 52,000 clones, around 60% appearing once. CDR3 length: 16 amino acids. Germline V gene lookup returns CDR1 SGHRS and CDR2 YFSETQ. V lost 0 bases, J lost 0 bases, and 7 bases lay in between. The sequencing here drew on PBMCs, taken after 24 months of ibrutinib treatment. The receptor comes from a human donor with chronic lymphocytic leukemia. This chain links TRBV5-1 with TRBJ2-6; no definite D call. The DNA for the CDR3 is TGCGCCAGCAGCTTGGGTCAACTCTCTGGGGCCAACGTCCTGACTTTC. It translates to CASSLGQLSGANVLTF.